This TCR beta chain stems from a study of T cell responses to AZD1222 COVID-19 vaccine. Study-level findings and limits: Without day 14 samples, only post-peak T cell repertoires were studied. Across spike, vaccine-associated CD4 TCRs were found, dominant at 160-218 and 743-854.

Worth noting for this clone: The antigen is undetermined.

Trimming cost V 1 base and J 2 bases, with 11 bases left between them. The CDR3 has 15 amino acids. The V gene's germline CDR1 is MGHDK and CDR2 SYGVNS. This table comes from immunoSEQ multiplex PCR, and its TCRdb copy is limited to in-frame clones, with some not included. The sample has 150,000 or so clones, 80% to 95% seen once; the top ten hold 0.75% to 1%. The sequence derives from an adult in good health. The chain employs TRBV25-1 and TRBJ1-2; TRBD1 is a possible D gene (6 bases). Sample: peripheral blood, taken on day 0 of MenACWY control vaccination. Here the CDR3 reads CASSEFFGGNYGYTF. CDR3 coding DNA: TGTGCCAGCAGTGAATTTTTCGGGGGCAACTATGGCTACACCTTC.